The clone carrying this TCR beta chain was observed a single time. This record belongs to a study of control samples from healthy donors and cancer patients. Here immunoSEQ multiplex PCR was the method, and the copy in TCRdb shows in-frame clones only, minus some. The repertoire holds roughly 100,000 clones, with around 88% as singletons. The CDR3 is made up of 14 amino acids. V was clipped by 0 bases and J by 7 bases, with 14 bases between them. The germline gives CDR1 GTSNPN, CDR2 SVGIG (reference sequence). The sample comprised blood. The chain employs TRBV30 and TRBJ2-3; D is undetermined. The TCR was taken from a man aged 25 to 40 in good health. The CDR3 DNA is TGTGCCTGGAGTGTCGATTATCCCTTCTATACGCAGTATTTT. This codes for CAWSVDYPFYTQYF. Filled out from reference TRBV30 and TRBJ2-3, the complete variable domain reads SQTIHQWPATLVQPVGSPLSLECTVEGTSNPNLYWYRQAAGRGLQLLFYSVGIGQISSEVPQNLSASRPQDRQFILSSKKLLLSDSGFYLCAWSVDYPFYTQYFGPGTRLTVL.